These T cell receptor beta chains were read from a single sample in a study of CD8 T cells in Susac syndrome. TCRdb re-called the immunoSEQ multiplex PCR reads through MiXCR, storing one row per CDR3 protein. The table lists roughly 150,000 distinct CDR3 sequences, roughly nine tenths of them singletons. The sequenced material came from CD4+ T cells from PBMCs. The receptors stem from a human donor in good health. Both conserved end residues are part of each CDR3. Each record gives: J gene, D gene, V gene, clone size, CDR3 protein, CDR3 DNA. A D gene is named only where the DNA matches it firmly. Size is stated for part of the rows, as once, few or many counts, or as a class when the clone is expanded.

TRBJ2-5,TRBD2,TRBV7-2,NA,CASSPPGLAGGQETQYF,TGTGCCAGCAGCCCGCCGGGACTAGCGGGGGGTCAAGAGACCCAGTACTTC
TRBJ2-7,NA,TRBV5-1,few,CASSLGTDTYEQYF,TGCGCCAGCAGCTTGGGGACAGATACCTACGAGCAGTACTTC
TRBJ1-1,NA,TRBV13,NA,CASRAPGVANTEAFF,TGTGCCAGCAGGGCCCCAGGGGTGGCGAACACTGAAGCTTTCTTT
TRBJ2-7,NA,TRBV20-1,once,CSAPGDGAYEQYF,TGCAGTGCCCCCGGGGACGGAGCCTACGAGCAGTACTTC
TRBJ2-3,TRBD1,TRBV2,NA,CASSRQGFYTDTQYF,TGTGCCAGCAGCCGACAGGGGTTTTACACAGATACGCAGTATTTT
TRBJ1-5,TRBD1,TRBV12-3/TRBV12-4,NA,CASRKGTGGSQPQHF,TGTGCCAGCAGGAAGGGGACAGGGGGGAGTCAGCCCCAGCATTTT
TRBJ2-6,TRBD1,TRBV5-1,once,CASSPGTGVSNVLTF,TGCGCCAGCAGCCCGGGGACAGGGGTTTCCAACGTCCTGACTTTC
TRBJ2-2,NA,TRBV6-5,NA,CASRPTDVPGELFF,TGTGCCAGCAGACCTACGGACGTTCCCGGGGAGCTGTTTTTT
TRBJ2-6,NA,TRBV20-1,NA,CSAVRGHTSSGANVLTF,TGCAGTGCTGTAAGGGGACACACGTCCTCTGGGGCCAACGTCCTGACTTTC
TRBJ2-3,NA,TRBV14,NA,CASSQALTGGTQYF,TGTGCCAGCAGCCAAGCCTTGACCGGGGGTACGCAGTATTTT
TRBJ2-7,NA,TRBV29-1,NA,CSVLQRGYSYEQYF,TGCAGCGTCCTACAAAGGGGCTACTCCTACGAGCAGTACTTC
TRBJ2-2,NA,TRBV7-3,NA,CASSFSGRPGELFF,TGTGCCAGCAGCTTCTCGGGTCGCCCCGGGGAGCTGTTTTTT
TRBJ1-1,NA,TRBV12-3/TRBV12-4,NA,CASSLRDGSTEAFF,TGTGCCAGCAGTTTACGGGATGGGAGCACTGAAGCTTTCTTT
TRBJ2-3,NA,TRBV28,NA,CASSRELEDTDTQYF,TGTGCCAGCAGCCGGGAACTCGAGGATACAGATACGCAGTATTTT
TRBJ2-7,TRBD1,TRBV20-1,NA,CSARDGQGGAYEQYF,TGCAGTGCTAGAGATGGACAGGGGGGGGCCTACGAGCAGTACTTC
TRBJ2-7,NA,TRBV29-1,NA,CSVDGRGYEQYF,TGCAGCGTTGACGGCAGGGGTTACGAGCAGTACTTC
TRBJ2-3,TRBD2,TRBV18,NA,CASSPPGLVTDTQYF,TGTGCCAGCTCACCGCCGGGACTAGTCACAGATACGCAGTATTTT
TRBJ1-5,NA,TRBV3-1,NA,CASSQETGNQPQHF,TGTGCCAGCAGCCAAGAAACCGGAAATCAGCCCCAGCATTTT
TRBJ1-4,NA,TRBV25-1,once,CASSEVNPWEKLFF,TGTGCCAGCAGTGAAGTCAACCCTTGGGAAAAACTGTTTTTT
TRBJ2-1,TRBD2,TRBV7-2,NA,CASSPGLAGVEQFF,TGTGCCAGCAGCCCGGGACTAGCGGGGGTCGAGCAGTTCTTC
TRBJ2-5,NA,TRBV6-2/TRBV6-3,NA,CASRRGLAGETQYF,TGTGCCAGCCGGAGGGGCCTGGCGGGGGAGACCCAGTACTTC
TRBJ1-5,NA,TRBV7-2,NA,CASRSQGLGNQPQHF,TGTGCCAGCAGATCACAGGGATTGGGCAATCAGCCCCAGCATTTT
TRBJ2-2,NA,TRBV24-1,NA,CATRSWGSTGELFF,TGTGCCACCAGATCATGGGGGAGCACCGGGGAGCTGTTTTTT
TRBJ1-3,TRBD1,TRBV7-2,NA,CASSPQRTGVGNTIYF,TGTGCCAGCAGCCCTCAGAGGACAGGGGTTGGAAACACCATATATTTT
TRBJ2-7,TRBD1,TRBV29-1,NA,CSGGTASYEQYF,TGCAGCGGTGGGACAGCTTCCTACGAGCAGTACTTC
TRBJ2-7,NA,TRBV18,NA,CASSPSLQHHYEQYF,TGTGCCAGCTCACCTTCTCTCCAGCACCACTACGAGCAGTACTTC
TRBJ2-5,TRBD1,TRBV11-2,once,CASSPGGQRIKETQYF,TGTGCCAGCAGCCCAGGGGGACAGAGAATTAAAGAGACCCAGTACTTC
TRBJ1-2,NA,TRBV6-5,NA,CASSTGTAYGYTF,TGTGCCAGCAGTACCGGGACCGCATATGGCTACACCTTC
TRBJ1-1,NA,TRBV7-9,NA,CASTPMGYTEAFF,TGTGCCAGCACCCCTATGGGGTACACTGAAGCTTTCTTT
TRBJ2-1,NA,TRBV5-4,NA,CASRDWGASRNEQFF,TGTGCCAGCAGGGATTGGGGCGCTAGCCGCAATGAGCAGTTCTTC
TRBJ2-5,TRBD1,TRBV20-1,NA,CSAKRTGVETQYF,TGCAGTGCCAAAAGGACAGGGGTAGAGACCCAGTACTTC
TRBJ2-7,NA,TRBV7-2,NA,CASRSWGAGQYF,TGTGCCAGCAGGTCGTGGGGGGCCGGGCAGTACTTC
TRBJ2-5,NA,TRBV5-1,NA,CASSLQDVGGTQYF,TGCGCCAGCAGCTTGCAAGACGTCGGGGGGACCCAGTACTTC
TRBJ1-1,NA,TRBV7-2,NA,CASSLQVHTEAFF,TGTGCCAGCAGCTTACAGGTCCACACTGAAGCTTTCTTT
TRBJ1-2,NA,TRBV6-5,NA,CASSYGGGGYGYTF,TGTGCCAGCAGTTACGGAGGAGGGGGCTATGGCTACACCTTC
TRBJ2-1,TRBD2,TRBV3-1,NA,CASSPTAGVYNEQFF,TGTGCCAGCAGCCCCACAGCGGGAGTTTACAATGAGCAGTTCTTC
TRBJ2-3,TRBD2,TRBV24-1,NA,CATSDPLLAGTDTQYF,TGTGCCACCAGTGATCCCCTCCTAGCGGGCACAGATACGCAGTATTTT
TRBJ2-5,NA,TRBV11-2,NA,CASSLAARGGTQYF,TGTGCCAGCAGCTTAGCGGCCAGGGGAGGGACCCAGTACTTC